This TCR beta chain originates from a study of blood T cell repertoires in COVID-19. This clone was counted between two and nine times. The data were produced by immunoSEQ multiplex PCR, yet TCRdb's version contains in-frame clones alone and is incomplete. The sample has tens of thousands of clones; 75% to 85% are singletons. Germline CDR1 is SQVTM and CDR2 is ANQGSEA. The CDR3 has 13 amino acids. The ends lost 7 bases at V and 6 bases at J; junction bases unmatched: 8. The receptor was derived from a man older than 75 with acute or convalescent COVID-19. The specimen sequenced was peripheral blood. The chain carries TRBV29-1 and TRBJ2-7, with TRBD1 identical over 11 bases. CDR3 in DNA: TGCAGCGCGGGAACCGGGACAGGGGGCGAGCAGTACTTC. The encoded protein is CSAGTGTGGEQYF.